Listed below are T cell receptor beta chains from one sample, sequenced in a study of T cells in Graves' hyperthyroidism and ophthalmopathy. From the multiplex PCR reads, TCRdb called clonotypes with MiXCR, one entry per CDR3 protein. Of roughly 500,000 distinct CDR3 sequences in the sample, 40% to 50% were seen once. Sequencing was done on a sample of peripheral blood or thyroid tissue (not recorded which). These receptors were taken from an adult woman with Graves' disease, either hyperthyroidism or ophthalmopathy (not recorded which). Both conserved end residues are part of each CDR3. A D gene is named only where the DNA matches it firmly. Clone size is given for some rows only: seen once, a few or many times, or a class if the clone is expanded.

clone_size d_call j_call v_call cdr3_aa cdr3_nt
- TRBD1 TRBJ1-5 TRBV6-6 CASSGFDRGGNQPQHF TGTGCCAGCAGTGGCTTTGACAGGGGAGGCAATCAGCCCCAGCATTTT
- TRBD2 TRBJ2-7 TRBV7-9 CASSLQRSGRGPYEQYF TGTGCCAGCAGCTTACAACGTAGCGGGAGGGGGCCCTACGAGCAGTACTTC
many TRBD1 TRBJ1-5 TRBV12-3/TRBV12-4 CASSPGTDTQPQHF TGTGCCAGCAGCCCCGGGACAGATACTCAGCCCCAGCATTTT
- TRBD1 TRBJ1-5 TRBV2 CASSEDRGRNQPQHF TGTGCCAGCAGTGAAGACAGGGGGAGAAATCAGCCCCAGCATTTT
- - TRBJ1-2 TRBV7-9 CASSLRVDYGYTF TGTGCCAGCAGCTTACGAGTGGACTATGGCTACACCTTC
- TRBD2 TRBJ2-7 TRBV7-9 CASSARLAGEQYF TGTGCCAGCAGTGCGAGACTAGCCGGCGAGCAGTACTTC
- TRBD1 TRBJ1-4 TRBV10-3 CAISESQSRGSEKLFF TGTGCCATCAGTGAGTCGCAATCCAGGGGGAGTGAAAAACTGTTTTTT
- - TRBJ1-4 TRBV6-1 CASSDGRPLFF TGTGCCAGCAGTGACGGTCGCCCTTTGTTTTTT
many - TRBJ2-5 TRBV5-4 CASSQVSGLGRETQYF TGTGCCAGCAGCCAAGTTTCAGGACTGGGGCGGGAGACCCAGTACTTC
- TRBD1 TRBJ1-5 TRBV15 CATSLRDRDGPQHF TGTGCCACCAGCCTCCGGGACAGGGATGGGCCCCAGCATTTT
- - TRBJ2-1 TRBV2 CASASHGDEQFF TGTGCCAGCGCTAGTCATGGAGATGAGCAGTTCTTC
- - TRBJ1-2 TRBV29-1 CSVPRPGLAGYTF TGCAGCGTCCCAAGACCGGGCCTAGCTGGCTACACCTTC
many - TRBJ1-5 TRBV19 CASSIARGKSNQPQHF TGTGCCAGTAGTATAGCGAGGGGGAAGAGCAATCAGCCCCAGCATTTT
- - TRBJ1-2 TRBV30 CAWSPGNYGYTF TGTGCCTGGAGTCCCGGGAACTATGGCTACACCTTC
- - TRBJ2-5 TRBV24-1 CATSDRQRWETQYF TGTGCCACCAGTGACCGACAGAGGTGGGAGACCCAGTACTTC
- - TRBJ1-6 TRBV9 CASSPLAGAMYSPLHF TGTGCCAGCAGCCCCCTAGCGGGGGCAATGTATTCACCCCTCCACTTT
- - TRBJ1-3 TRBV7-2 CASRSDLSGNTIYF TGTGCCAGCAGGTCAGACCTCTCTGGAAACACCATATATTTT
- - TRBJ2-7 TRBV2 CASTTPESGVTYEQYF TGTGCCAGCACCACTCCCGAGAGCGGTGTTACCTACGAGCAGTACTTC
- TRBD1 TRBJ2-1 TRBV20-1 CSARAPDREQFF TGCAGTGCTAGAGCGCCGGACAGGGAGCAGTTCTTC
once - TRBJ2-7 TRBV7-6 CASSPPVDREQYF TGTGCCAGCAGCCCCCCAGTGGATCGTGAGCAGTACTTC
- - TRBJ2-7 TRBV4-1 CASSQGDMTYEQYF TGCGCCAGCAGCCAAGGGGACATGACCTACGAGCAGTACTTC
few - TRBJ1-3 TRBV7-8 CASSLGGASRLYF TGTGCCAGCAGCTTAGGAGGGGCTTCCCGCCTATATTTT
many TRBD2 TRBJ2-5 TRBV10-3 CAIRGTSGQETQYF TGTGCCATCAGAGGGACTAGCGGACAAGAGACCCAGTACTTC
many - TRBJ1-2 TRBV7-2 CASSPRQAYGYTF TGTGCCAGCAGCCCTCGACAGGCCTATGGCTACACCTTC
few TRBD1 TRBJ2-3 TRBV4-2 CASSQGPGTDTDTQYF TGTGCCAGCAGCCAGGGCCCCGGGACAGACACAGATACGCAGTATTTT
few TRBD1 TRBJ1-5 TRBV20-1 CSARPGTDYQPQHF TGCAGTGCTAGACCCGGGACAGATTATCAGCCCCAGCATTTT
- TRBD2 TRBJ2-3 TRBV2 CASSSSGGTDTQYF TGTGCCAGCAGCTCTAGCGGGGGCACAGATACGCAGTATTTT
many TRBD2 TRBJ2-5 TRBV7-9 CASSLAGTTKSTQYF TGTGCCAGCAGCTTAGCCGGGACTACCAAGTCGACCCAGTACTTC
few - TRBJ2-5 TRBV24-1 CATSAGLLGGCETQYF TGTGCCACCAGTGCTGGGCTCTTGGGGGGCTGCGAGACCCAGTACTTC
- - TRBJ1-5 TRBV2 CASRGGANQPQHF TGTGCCAGCAGGGGGGGGGCAAATCAGCCCCAGCATTTT
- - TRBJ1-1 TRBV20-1 CSARGLLNTEAFF TGCAGTGCTAGGGGATTACTGAACACTGAAGCTTTCTTT
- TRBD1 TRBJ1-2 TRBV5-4 CASSVGQDTNYGYTF TGTGCCAGCAGCGTTGGACAGGACACGAACTATGGCTACACCTTC
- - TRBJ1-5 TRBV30 CAWSGILVNQPQHF TGTGCCTGGAGTGGGATTCTGGTCAATCAGCCCCAGCATTTT
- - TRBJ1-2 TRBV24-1 CATSGGQDHDSYTF TGTGCCACCAGTGGAGGGCAGGACCACGATAGCTACACCTTC
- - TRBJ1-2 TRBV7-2 CASSLAYPVGDGYGYTF TGTGCCAGCAGCTTAGCCTACCCTGTGGGGGATGGCTATGGCTACACCTTC
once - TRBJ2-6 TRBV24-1 CATSDRKTGANVLTF TGTGCCACCAGTGATCGGAAGACTGGGGCCAACGTCCTGACTTTC
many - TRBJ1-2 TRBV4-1 CASSQEGLGKDGYTF TGCGCCAGCAGCCAAGAAGGATTGGGTAAGGATGGCTACACCTTC
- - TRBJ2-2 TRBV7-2 CASSLRQARNTGELFF TGTGCCAGCAGCTTAAGACAGGCGAGGAACACCGGGGAGCTGTTTTTT
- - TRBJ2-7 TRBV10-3 CAISGTGTLTYEQCF TGTGCCATCAGTGGAACCGGGACTTTAACCTACGAGCAGTGCTTC
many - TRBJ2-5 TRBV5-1 CASSLGLGGSYQETQYF TGCGCCAGCAGCTTGGGGTTAGGCGGCTCGTACCAAGAGACCCAGTACTTC